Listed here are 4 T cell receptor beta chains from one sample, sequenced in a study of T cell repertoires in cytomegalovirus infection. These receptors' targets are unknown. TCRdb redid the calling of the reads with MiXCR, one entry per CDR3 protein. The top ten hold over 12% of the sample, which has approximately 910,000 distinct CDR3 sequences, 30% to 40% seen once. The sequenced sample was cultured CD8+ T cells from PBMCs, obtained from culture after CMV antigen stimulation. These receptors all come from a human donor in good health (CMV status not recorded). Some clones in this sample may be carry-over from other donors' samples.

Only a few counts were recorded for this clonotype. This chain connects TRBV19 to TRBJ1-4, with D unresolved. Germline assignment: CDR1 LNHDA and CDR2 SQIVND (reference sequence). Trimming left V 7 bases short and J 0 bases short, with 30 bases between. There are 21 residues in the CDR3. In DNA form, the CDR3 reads TGTGCCAGTACCCCAAGCAGGTTGGACCCACTTACCCCCGCAACTAATGAAAAACTGTTTTTT. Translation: CASTPSRLDPLTPATNEKLFF.

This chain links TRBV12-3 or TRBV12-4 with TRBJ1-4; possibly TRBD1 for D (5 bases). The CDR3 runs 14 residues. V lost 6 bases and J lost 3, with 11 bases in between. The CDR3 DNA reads TGTGCCAGCAGCGCGGGGGGGTCTAATGAAAAACTGTTTTTT. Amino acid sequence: CASSAGGSNEKLFF.

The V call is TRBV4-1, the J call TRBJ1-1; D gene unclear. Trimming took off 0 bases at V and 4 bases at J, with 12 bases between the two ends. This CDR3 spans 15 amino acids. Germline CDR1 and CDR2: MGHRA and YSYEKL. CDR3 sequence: CASSQDSWEGTEAFF. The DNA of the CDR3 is TGCGCCAGCAGCCAAGATTCCTGGGAGGGCACTGAAGCTTTCTTT.

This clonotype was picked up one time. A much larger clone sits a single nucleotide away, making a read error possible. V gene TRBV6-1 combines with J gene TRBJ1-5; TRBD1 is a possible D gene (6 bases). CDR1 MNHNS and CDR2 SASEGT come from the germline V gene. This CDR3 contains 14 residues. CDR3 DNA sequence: TGTGCCAGCAGTGAAGTGGGGGCGGATCAGCACCAGCATTTT. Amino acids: CASSEVGADQHQHF.